The rows below give T cell receptor beta chains drawn from one sample of a study of a mutant IDH1 vaccine in newly diagnosed glioma. The repertoire was sequenced with immunoSEQ multiplex PCR; TCRdb's copy has only in-frame clones and lacks some. The sample holds tens of thousands of clones, roughly four fifths seen once. The sequencing here drew on PBMCs, taken from a glioma patient treated with radiotherapy, temozolomide or both. Receptors originate from a woman in her forties or fifties with glioma. CDR3s include the opening cysteine and the closing phenylalanine or tryptophan. The order of the fields is D gene, J gene, clone size, V gene, CDR3 protein, CDR3 DNA. A D gene is named only where the DNA matches it firmly. Size is omitted from some rows. Given values are once, few, many or a class for expanded clones.

>NA|TRBJ2-7|NA|TRBV11-3
CASSRTVLEQYF
TGTGCCAGCAGCCGGACAGTACTGGAGCAGTACTTC
>NA|TRBJ1-5|NA|TRBV4-2
CASSQEWGLDQPQHF
TGTGCCAGCAGCCAAGAGTGGGGGCTAGACCAGCCCCAGCATTTT
>NA|TRBJ2-6|NA|TRBV14
CASSYGGSGANVLTF
TGTGCCAGCAGCTACGGAGGCTCTGGGGCCAACGTCCTGACTTTC
>NA|TRBJ1-2|once|TRBV6-6
CASSSTTGTNLPF
TGTGCCAGCAGTTCGACTACCGGGACAAACCTCCCCTTC
>TRBD1|TRBJ1-4|NA|TRBV7-9
CASSPGWTGNEDEKLFF
TGTGCCAGCAGCCCAGGGTGGACAGGGAACGAAGATGAAAAACTGTTTTTT
>NA|TRBJ1-5|NA|TRBV9
CASSLNSGTPNQPQHF
TGTGCCAGCAGCTTAAATTCCGGGACACCAAATCAGCCCCAGCATTTT
>TRBD2|TRBJ2-7|once|TRBV7-2
CASSFISSGVSYEQYF
TGTGCCAGCAGCTTTATCAGTAGCGGGGTAAGCTACGAGCAGTACTTC
>NA|TRBJ1-2|once|TRBV6-1
CASSPIPGRTF
TGTGCCAGCAGCCCTATCCCGGGCCGCACCTTC
>TRBD2|TRBJ2-3|NA|TRBV4-2
CASSPTSGGYTDTQYF
TGTGCCAGCAGCCCCACTAGCGGGGGATACACAGATACGCAGTATTTT
>NA|TRBJ1-5|few|TRBV10-3
CAISARRDNQPQHF
TGTGCCATCAGCGCCCGGAGAGACAATCAGCCCCAGCATTTT
>NA|TRBJ1-5|NA|TRBV7-2
CASSEGGLSLPNQPQHF
TGTGCCAGCAGCGAAGGCGGGTTATCACTGCCGAATCAGCCCCAGCATTTT
>NA|TRBJ1-1|NA|TRBV25-1
CASGKSGALGTEAFF
TGTGCCAGCGGAAAATCGGGGGCTCTGGGAACTGAAGCTTTCTTT
>NA|TRBJ1-5|NA|TRBV5-8
CASSLGGLERGQPQHF
TGTGCCAGCAGCTTGGGAGGCCTCGAGAGGGGACAGCCCCAGCATTTT
>TRBD1|TRBJ1-4|NA|TRBV6-6
CASSYSTGFGKLFF
TGTGCCAGCAGTTACTCGACAGGGTTTGGAAAACTGTTTTTT
>TRBD1|TRBJ1-2|NA|TRBV12-5
CASGLAGTGLGYTF
TGTGCTAGTGGTTTGGCAGGGACAGGGCTTGGCTACACCTTC
>NA|TRBJ2-5|NA|TRBV9
CASSVGRQETQYF
TGTGCCAGCAGCGTCGGGCGGCAAGAGACCCAGTACTTC
>NA|TRBJ1-4|NA|TRBV6-6
CASSYSGNEKLFF
TGTGCCAGCAGTTACTCGGGTAATGAAAAACTGTTTTTT
>NA|TRBJ1-1|NA|TRBV19
CASNSGTEAFF
TGTGCCAGTAATTCCGGGACAGAAGCTTTCTTT
>NA|TRBJ2-2|NA|TRBV18
CASSPLGGANTGELFF
TGTGCCAGCTCACCATTAGGGGGAGCGAACACCGGGGAGCTGTTTTTT
>NA|TRBJ1-3|NA|TRBV7-2
CASTTYSGNTIYF
TGTGCCAGCACCACTTACTCTGGAAACACCATATATTTT
>NA|TRBJ2-5|once|TRBV10-3
CAISETPNEETQYF
TGTGCCATCAGTGAGACGCCCAATGAAGAGACCCAGTACTTC
>NA|TRBJ1-1|NA|TRBV9
CASSEQLGTEAFF
TGTGCCAGCAGCGAACAGTTGGGGACTGAAGCTTTCTTT
>TRBD1|TRBJ1-5|NA|TRBV5-8
CASSLPGTGDSNQPQHF
TGTGCCAGCAGCCTCCCCGGGACAGGCGATAGCAATCAGCCCCAGCATTTT
>NA|TRBJ1-5|NA|TRBV7-2
CASSQGAFSNQPQHF
TGTGCCAGCAGCCAGGGAGCATTTAGCAATCAGCCCCAGCATTTT
>TRBD1|TRBJ1-1|few|TRBV6-5
CASSSTGRGTEAFF
TGTGCCAGCAGTTCGACAGGGCGTGGAACTGAAGCTTTCTTT
>NA|TRBJ1-2|NA|TRBV6-4
CASRGTGPRGGYTF
TGTGCCAGCAGGGGGACCGGACCCAGAGGTGGCTACACCTTC
>NA|TRBJ1-5|once|TRBV15
CATSRGQANQPQHF
TGTGCCACCAGCAGAGGACAGGCAAATCAGCCCCAGCATTTT